These T cell receptor beta chains were read from a single sample in a study of T cell repertoires in cytomegalovirus infection. TCRdb re-called the reads through MiXCR, storing one row per CDR3 protein. This table has approximately 500,000 distinct CDR3 sequences, 15% to 20% appearing once. The sample comprised CD8+ T cells from PBMCs. These receptors originate from a human donor in good health (CMV status not recorded). Some clones in this sample may be carry-over from other donors' samples. Both conserved end residues are part of each CDR3. Each record gives: V gene, J gene, clone size, D gene, CDR3 protein, CDR3 DNA. A D gene is named only where the DNA matches it firmly. Clone size is given for some rows only: seen once, a few or many times, or a class if the clone is expanded.

V gene: TRBV10-3
J gene: TRBJ1-2
clone size: NA
D gene: NA
CDR3 protein: CAISDRSDYGYTF
CDR3 DNA: TGTGCCATCAGCGACAGGTCAGACTATGGCTACACCTTC

V gene: TRBV19
J gene: TRBJ1-1
clone size: few
D gene: NA
CDR3 protein: CASSTRRGASTEAFF
CDR3 DNA: TGTGCCAGTAGTACCCGCCGGGGCGCGTCGACTGAAGCTTTCTTT

V gene: TRBV7-9
J gene: TRBJ2-7
clone size: many
D gene: TRBD2
CDR3 protein: CASSFFLAGGPYEQYF
CDR3 DNA: TGTGCCAGCAGCTTCTTTCTAGCGGGAGGGCCCTACGAGCAGTACTTC

V gene: TRBV2
J gene: TRBJ2-4
clone size: few
D gene: NA
CDR3 protein: CASLSMRYIQYF
CDR3 DNA: TGTGCCAGCCTCAGTATGAGGTACATTCAGTACTTC

V gene: TRBV4-1
J gene: TRBJ2-7
clone size: few
D gene: TRBD2
CDR3 protein: CASSPRAGEQYF
CDR3 DNA: TGCGCCAGCAGCCCCAGAGCGGGGGAGCAGTACTTC

V gene: TRBV6-5
J gene: TRBJ1-1
clone size: many
D gene: NA
CDR3 protein: CASSYGSIDIPNTEAFF
CDR3 DNA: TGTGCCAGCAGTTACGGCAGCATTGACATACCGAACACTGAAGCTTTCTTT

V gene: TRBV2
J gene: TRBJ2-5
clone size: many
D gene: NA
CDR3 protein: CASSEPTSGETQYF
CDR3 DNA: TGTGCCAGCAGTGAACCCACATCCGGGGAGACCCAGTACTTC

V gene: TRBV4-1
J gene: TRBJ2-3
clone size: few
D gene: NA
CDR3 protein: CASSQRRGTDTQYF
CDR3 DNA: TGCGCCAGCAGCCAACGCAGAGGCACAGATACGCAGTATTTT

V gene: TRBV7-2
J gene: TRBJ2-2
clone size: many
D gene: TRBD2
CDR3 protein: CASSLDPSGKSGGELFF
CDR3 DNA: TGTGCCAGCAGTTTAGATCCTAGCGGGAAGAGTGGCGGGGAGCTGTTTTTT

V gene: TRBV10-3
J gene: TRBJ1-4
clone size: NA
D gene: NA
CDR3 protein: CAISEVPETTEKLFF
CDR3 DNA: TGTGCCATCAGTGAGGTACCCGAAACTACTGAAAAACTGTTTTTT

V gene: TRBV6-4
J gene: TRBJ1-1
clone size: few
D gene: NA
CDR3 protein: CASSDGGGTEAFF
CDR3 DNA: TGTGCCAGCAGTGACGGGGGGGGCACTGAAGCTTTCTTT

V gene: TRBV27
J gene: TRBJ1-3
clone size: many
D gene: TRBD1
CDR3 protein: CASSYRGVAGNTIYF
CDR3 DNA: TGTGCCAGCAGTTACAGGGGAGTCGCTGGAAACACCATATATTTT

V gene: TRBV9
J gene: TRBJ1-1
clone size: few
D gene: NA
CDR3 protein: CASSSHSGLLRLGTEAFF
CDR3 DNA: TGTGCCAGCAGCTCTCACTCGGGCCTACTTCGGTTGGGAACTGAAGCTTTCTTT

V gene: TRBV3-1
J gene: TRBJ1-1
clone size: NA
D gene: NA
CDR3 protein: CASRPTGGPEAFF
CDR3 DNA: TGTGCCAGCAGGCCTACCGGGGGACCTGAAGCTTTCTTT

V gene: TRBV28
J gene: TRBJ2-1
clone size: many
D gene: TRBD2
CDR3 protein: CASSLNFQVREGLINEQFF
CDR3 DNA: TGTGCCAGCAGTTTAAATTTCCAAGTGCGGGAGGGCCTGATCAATGAGCAGTTCTTC

V gene: TRBV28
J gene: TRBJ1-5
clone size: few
D gene: NA
CDR3 protein: CASSATLWDNQPQHF
CDR3 DNA: TGTGCCAGCAGCGCGACCCTATGGGACAATCAGCCCCAGCATTTT

V gene: TRBV12-3/TRBV12-4
J gene: TRBJ1-6
clone size: many
D gene: TRBD1
CDR3 protein: CASSLGQTAYNSPLHF
CDR3 DNA: TGTGCCAGCAGTCTGGGACAGACTGCCTATAATTCACCCCTCCACTTT

V gene: TRBV7-8
J gene: TRBJ1-4
clone size: many
D gene: NA
CDR3 protein: CASSDRAGEKLFF
CDR3 DNA: TGTGCCAGCAGCGACCGCGCCGGGGAAAAACTGTTTTTT